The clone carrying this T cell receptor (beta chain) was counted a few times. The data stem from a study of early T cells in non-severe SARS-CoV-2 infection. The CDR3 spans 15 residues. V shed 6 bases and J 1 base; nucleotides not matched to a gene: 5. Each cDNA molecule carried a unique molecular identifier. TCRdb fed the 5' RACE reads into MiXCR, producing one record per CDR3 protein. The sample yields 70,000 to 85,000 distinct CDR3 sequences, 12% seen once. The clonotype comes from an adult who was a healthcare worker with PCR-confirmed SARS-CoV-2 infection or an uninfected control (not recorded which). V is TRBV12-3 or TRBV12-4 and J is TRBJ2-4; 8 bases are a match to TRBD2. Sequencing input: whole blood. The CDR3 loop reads CASSSGSGAKNIQYF. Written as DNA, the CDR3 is TGTGCCAGCAGCAGCGGGAGCGGGGCCAAAAACATTCAGTACTTC.